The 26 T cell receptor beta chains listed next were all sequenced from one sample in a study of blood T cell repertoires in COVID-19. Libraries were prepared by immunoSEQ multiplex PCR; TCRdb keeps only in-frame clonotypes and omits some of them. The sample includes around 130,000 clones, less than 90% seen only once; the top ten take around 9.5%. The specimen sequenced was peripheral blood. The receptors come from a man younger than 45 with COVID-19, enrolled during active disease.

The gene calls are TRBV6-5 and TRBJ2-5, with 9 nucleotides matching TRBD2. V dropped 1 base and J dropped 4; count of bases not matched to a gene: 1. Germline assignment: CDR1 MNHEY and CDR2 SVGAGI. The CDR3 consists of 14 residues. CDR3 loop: CASSYLAGAETQYF. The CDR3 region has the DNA TGTGCCAGCAGTTACTTAGCGGGAGCAGAGACCCAGTACTTC.

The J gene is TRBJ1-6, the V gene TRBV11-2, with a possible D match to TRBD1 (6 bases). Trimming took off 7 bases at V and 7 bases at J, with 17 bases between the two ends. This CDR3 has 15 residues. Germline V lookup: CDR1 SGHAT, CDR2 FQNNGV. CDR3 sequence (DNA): TGTGCCAGCACCCCAACGGGGACATGGAATTCACCCCTCCACTTT. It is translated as CASTPTGTWNSPLHF.

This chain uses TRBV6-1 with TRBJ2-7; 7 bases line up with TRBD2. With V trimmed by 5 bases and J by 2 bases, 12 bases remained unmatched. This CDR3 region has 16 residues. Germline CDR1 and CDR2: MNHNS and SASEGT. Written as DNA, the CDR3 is TGTGCCAGCAGTAAAGGTTCCGGGACTAAACCCTACGAGCAGTACTTC. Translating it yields CASSKGSGTKPYEQYF.

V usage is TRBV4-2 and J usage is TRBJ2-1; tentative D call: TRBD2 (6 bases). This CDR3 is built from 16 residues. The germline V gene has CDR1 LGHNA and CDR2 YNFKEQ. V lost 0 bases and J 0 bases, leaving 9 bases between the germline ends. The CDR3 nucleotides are TGTGCCAGCAGCCAAGATTTAGCGGTCTCCTACAATGAGCAGTTCTTC. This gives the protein CASSQDLAVSYNEQFF.

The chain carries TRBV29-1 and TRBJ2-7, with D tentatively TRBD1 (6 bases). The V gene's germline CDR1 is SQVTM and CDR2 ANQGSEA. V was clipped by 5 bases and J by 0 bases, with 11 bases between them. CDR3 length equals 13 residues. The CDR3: CSVTGQLSYEQYF. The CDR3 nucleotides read TGCAGCGTTACCGGACAGCTCTCCTACGAGCAGTACTTC.

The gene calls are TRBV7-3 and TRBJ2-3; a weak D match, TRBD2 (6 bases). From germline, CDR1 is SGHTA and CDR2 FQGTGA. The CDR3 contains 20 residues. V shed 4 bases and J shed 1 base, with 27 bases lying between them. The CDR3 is CASSCARGKRVPRGTDTQYF. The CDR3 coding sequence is TGTGCCAGCAGCTGTGCGAGAGGTAAGCGGGTTCCCAGGGGCACAGATACGCAGTATTTT.

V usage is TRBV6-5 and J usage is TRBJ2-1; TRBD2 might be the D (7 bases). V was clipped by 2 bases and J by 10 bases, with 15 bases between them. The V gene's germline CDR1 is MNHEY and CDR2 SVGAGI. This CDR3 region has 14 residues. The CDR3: CASSYDVGGVEQFF. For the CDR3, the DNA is TGTGCCAGCAGTTACGATGTAGGGGGGGTGGAGCAGTTCTTC.

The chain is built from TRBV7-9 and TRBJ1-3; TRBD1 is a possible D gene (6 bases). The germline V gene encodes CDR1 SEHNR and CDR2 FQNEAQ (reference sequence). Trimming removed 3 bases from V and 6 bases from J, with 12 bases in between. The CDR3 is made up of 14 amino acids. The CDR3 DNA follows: TGTGCCAGCAGCTTGGTAGGGGGAGAAAACACCATATATTTT. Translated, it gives CASSLVGGENTIYF.

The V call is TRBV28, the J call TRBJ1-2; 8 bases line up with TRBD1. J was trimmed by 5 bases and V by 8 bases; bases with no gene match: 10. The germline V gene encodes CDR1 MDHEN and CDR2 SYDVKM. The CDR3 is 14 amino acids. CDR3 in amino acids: CASGSGGSTYGYTF. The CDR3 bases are TGTGCCAGCGGCTCAGGGGGCTCCACATATGGCTACACCTTC.

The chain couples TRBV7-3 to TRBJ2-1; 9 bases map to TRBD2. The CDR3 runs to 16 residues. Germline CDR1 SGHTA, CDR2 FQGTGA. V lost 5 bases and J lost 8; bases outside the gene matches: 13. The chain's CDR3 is CASSGQRAGGMDEQFF. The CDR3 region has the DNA TGTGCCAGCAGCGGCCAACGGGCGGGAGGGATGGATGAGCAGTTCTTC.

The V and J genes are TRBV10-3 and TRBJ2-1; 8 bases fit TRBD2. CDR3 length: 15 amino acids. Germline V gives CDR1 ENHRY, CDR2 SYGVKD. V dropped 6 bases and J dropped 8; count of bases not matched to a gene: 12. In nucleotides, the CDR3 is TGTGCCATCAGCGCCAGTCCGGGAGGGAGGGATGAGCAGTTCTTC. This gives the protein CAISASPGGRDEQFF.

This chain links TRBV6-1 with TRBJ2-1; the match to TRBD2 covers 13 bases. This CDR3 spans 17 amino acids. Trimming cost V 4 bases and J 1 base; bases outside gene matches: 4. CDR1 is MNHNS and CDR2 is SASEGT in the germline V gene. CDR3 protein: CASSVTSGGWSYNEQFF. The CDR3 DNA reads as TGTGCCAGCAGTGTGACTAGCGGGGGGTGGTCCTACAATGAGCAGTTCTTC.

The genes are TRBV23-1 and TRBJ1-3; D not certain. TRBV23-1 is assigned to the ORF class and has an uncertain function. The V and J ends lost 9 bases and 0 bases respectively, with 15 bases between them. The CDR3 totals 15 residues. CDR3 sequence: CASNSCSPSGNTIYF. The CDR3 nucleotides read TGCGCCAGTAACTCCTGTAGTCCCTCTGGAAACACCATATATTTT.

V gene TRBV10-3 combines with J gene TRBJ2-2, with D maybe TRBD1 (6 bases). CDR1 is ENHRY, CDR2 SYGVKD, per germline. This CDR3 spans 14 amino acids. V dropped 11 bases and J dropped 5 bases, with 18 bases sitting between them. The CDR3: CAGSRDISTGELFF. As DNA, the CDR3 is TGTGCCGGCTCAAGGGACATCAGTACCGGGGAGCTGTTTTTT.

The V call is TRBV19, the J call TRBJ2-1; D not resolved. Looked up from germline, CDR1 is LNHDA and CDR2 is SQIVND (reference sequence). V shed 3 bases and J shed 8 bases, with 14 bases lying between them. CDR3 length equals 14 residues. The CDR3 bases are TGTGCCAGTAGTATTGTTCAGAGACGGGATGAGCAGTTCTTC. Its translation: CASSIVQRRDEQFF.

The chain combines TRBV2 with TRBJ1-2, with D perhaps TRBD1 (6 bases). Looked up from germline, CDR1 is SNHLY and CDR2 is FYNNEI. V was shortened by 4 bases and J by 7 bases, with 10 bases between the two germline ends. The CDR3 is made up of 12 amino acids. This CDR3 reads CASSGTGPGYTF. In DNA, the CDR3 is TGTGCCAGCAGTGGAACAGGGCCTGGCTACACCTTC.

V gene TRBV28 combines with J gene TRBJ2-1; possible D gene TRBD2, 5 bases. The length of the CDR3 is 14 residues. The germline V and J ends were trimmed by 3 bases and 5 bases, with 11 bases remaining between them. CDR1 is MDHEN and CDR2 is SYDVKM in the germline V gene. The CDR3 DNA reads TGTGCCAGCAGTTTCACGGTAGCGCACAATGAGCAGTTCTTC. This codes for CASSFTVAHNEQFF.

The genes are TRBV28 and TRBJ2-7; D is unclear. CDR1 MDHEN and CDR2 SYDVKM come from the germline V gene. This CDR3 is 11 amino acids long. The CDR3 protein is CTTGPPGEQYF. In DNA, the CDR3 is TGTACCACTGGTCCCCCCGGGGAGCAGTACTTC.

CDR3 amino acids: CASSRDRSPATNEKLFF. DNA of the CDR3: TGTGCCAGCAGCCGAGACAGGTCCCCCGCAACTAATGAAAAACTGTTTTTT. The chain combines TRBV28 with TRBJ1-4, with a possible D match to TRBD1 (6 bases). The CDR3 has 17 amino acids. CDR1 is MDHEN and CDR2 is SYDVKM in the germline V gene. Trimming took 6 bases from V and 0 from J, leaving 17 bases between them. Full variable domain (remainder filled in from reference TRBV28 and TRBJ1-4): DVKVTQSSRYLVKRTGEKVFLECVQDMDHENMFWYRQDPGLGLRLIYFSYDVKMKEKGDIPEGYSVSREKKERFSLILESASTNQTSMYLCASSRDRSPATNEKLFFGSGTQLSVL.

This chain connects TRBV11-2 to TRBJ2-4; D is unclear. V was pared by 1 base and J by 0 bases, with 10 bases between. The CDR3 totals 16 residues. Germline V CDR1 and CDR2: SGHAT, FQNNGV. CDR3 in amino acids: CASSLGLGLAKNIQYF. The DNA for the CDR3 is TGTGCCAGCAGCTTAGGCCTAGGTTTAGCCAAAAACATTCAGTACTTC.

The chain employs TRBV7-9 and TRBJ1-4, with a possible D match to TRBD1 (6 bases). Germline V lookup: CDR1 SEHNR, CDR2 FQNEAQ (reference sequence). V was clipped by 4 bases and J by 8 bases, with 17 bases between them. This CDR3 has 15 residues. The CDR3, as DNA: TGTGCCAGCAGCTCAATGGACAGCGGAATGGAAAAACTGTTTTTT. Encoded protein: CASSSMDSGMEKLFF.

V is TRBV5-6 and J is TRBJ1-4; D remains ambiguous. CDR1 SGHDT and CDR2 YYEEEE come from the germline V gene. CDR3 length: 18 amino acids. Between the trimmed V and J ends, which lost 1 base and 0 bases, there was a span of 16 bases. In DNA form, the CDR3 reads TGTGCCAGCAGCTTGTCAGGAAACAGCCTTGCAACTAATGAAAAACTGTTTTTT. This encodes CASSLSGNSLATNEKLFF.

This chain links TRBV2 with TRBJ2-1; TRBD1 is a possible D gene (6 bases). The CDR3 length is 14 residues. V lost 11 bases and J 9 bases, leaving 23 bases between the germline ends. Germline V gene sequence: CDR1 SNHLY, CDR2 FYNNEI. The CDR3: CAGGFDYAFGEQFF. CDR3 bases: TGTGCCGGGGGCTTCGACTATGCTTTCGGTGAGCAGTTCTTC.

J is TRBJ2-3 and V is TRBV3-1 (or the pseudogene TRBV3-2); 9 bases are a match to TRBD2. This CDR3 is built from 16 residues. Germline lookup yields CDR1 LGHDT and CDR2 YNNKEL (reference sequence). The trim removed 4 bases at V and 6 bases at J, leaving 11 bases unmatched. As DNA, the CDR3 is TGTGCCAGCAGCCCCTCGACGGGCGGGAGGGGCGATACGCAGTATTTT. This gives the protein CASSPSTGGRGDTQYF.

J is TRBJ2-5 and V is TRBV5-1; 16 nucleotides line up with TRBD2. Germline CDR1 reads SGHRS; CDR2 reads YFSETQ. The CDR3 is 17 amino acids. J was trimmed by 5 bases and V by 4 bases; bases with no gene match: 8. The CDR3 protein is CASSTGTSGRALETQYF. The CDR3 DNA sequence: TGCGCCAGCAGCACGGGGACTAGCGGGAGGGCCTTGGAGACCCAGTACTTC.

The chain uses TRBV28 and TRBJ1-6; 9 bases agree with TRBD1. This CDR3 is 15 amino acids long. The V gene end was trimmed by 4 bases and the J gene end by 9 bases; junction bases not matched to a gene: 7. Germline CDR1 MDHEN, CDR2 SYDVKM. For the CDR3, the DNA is TGTGCCAGCAGTTCAGGGACAGGGTACACTTCACCCCTCCACTTT. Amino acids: CASSSGTGYTSPLHF.